This TCR beta chain was recovered during a study of blood T cells in healthy people across ages. Study-level findings and limits: The lack of PBMC sorting stopped any conclusive naive versus antigen-experienced comparison.

Through a sample-barcoded 5' primer and a J-beta primer mix, a second PCR was run for about 6 to 12 cycles. One entry per CDR3 protein, called by TCRdb with MiXCR from the 5' RACE reads. This table holds 1.5 million to 2 million distinct CDR3 sequences, about 39% found once. Comments on this clonotype: Its antigen is as yet unknown.

Donor samples were obtained from healthy Caucasian individuals from Russia, aged about 6 to 90. Germline loops: CDR1 SGHRS, CDR2 YFSETQ. V was cut by 1 base and J by 0 bases, with 20 bases left in between. CDR3 length: 19 residues. The receptor comes from a human donor in good health. V and J are TRBV5-1 and TRBJ1-5, with D maybe TRBD1 (5 bases). What was sequenced was blood. CDR3 sequence reads: CASSLKGRPPLYSNQPQHF. The CDR3 region has the DNA TGCGCCAGCAGCTTGAAGGGACGTCCTCCTCTCTATAGCAATCAGCCCCAGCATTTT.